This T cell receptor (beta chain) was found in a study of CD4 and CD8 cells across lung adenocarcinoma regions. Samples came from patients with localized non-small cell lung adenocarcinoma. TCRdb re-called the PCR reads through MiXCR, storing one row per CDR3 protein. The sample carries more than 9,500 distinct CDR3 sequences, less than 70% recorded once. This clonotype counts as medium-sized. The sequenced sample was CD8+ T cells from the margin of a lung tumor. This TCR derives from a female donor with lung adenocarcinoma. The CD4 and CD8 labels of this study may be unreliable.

CDR3 nucleotides: TGTGCCAGCAGTGAAAGGGCAGGGGGCGCGAGTTTCTATGGCTACACCTTC. It codes for CASSERAGGASFYGYTF. V is TRBV6-1 and J is TRBJ1-2; 8 bases agree with TRBD1. In germline, CDR1 is MNHNS, CDR2 SASEGT. CDR3 length: 17 amino acids. The J segment lost 4 bases and the V segment lost 2 bases, leaving 12 bases of the junction unmatched.